Reported below is one TCR beta chain. Antigen unknown. This entry comes from a study of response to subunit inactivated influenza vaccine. Findings and limits, study-wide: Authors suggested each seasonal influenza vaccination recruits few new T cells.

TCRdb recomputed calls from the RT-PCR reads with MiXCR, one row per CDR3 protein. This table holds approximately 530,000 distinct CDR3 sequences, roughly 8.2% found once. CDR3 length: 15 residues. Germline V gives CDR1 MNHNS, CDR2 SASEGT. V was pared by 6 bases and J by 4 bases, with 16 bases between. The sample in question was PBMCs from blood, obtained roughly 24 months after vaccination. This TCR derives from a man between 50 and 69 years old who received an inactivated influenza vaccine. This chain uses TRBV6-1 with TRBJ2-1; D possibly matches TRBD1 or TRBD2 (5 bases each). The CDR3 spells CASREDGHNYNEQFF. CDR3 nucleotides: TGTGCCAGCAGGGAGGACGGACATAATTACAATGAGCAGTTCTTC.